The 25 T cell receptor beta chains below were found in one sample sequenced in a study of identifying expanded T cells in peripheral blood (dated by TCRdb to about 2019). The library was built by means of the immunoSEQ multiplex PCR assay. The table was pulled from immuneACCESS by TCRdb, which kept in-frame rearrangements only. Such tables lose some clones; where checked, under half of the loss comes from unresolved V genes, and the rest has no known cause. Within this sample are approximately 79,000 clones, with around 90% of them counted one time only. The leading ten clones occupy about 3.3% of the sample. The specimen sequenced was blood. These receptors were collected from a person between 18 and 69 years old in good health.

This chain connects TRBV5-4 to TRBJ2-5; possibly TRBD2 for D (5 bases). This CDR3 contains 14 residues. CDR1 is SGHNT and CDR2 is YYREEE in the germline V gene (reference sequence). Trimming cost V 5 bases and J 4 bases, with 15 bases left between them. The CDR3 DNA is TGTGCCAGCAGTCATCGGGGTGGTTCAGAGACCCAGTACTTC. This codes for CASSHRGGSETQYF.

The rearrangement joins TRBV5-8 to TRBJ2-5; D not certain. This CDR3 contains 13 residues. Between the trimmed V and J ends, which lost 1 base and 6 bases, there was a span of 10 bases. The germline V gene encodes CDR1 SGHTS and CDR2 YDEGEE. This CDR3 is CASSLRVQKTQYF. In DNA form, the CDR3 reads TGTGCCAGCAGCTTGAGGGTTCAAAAGACCCAGTACTTC.

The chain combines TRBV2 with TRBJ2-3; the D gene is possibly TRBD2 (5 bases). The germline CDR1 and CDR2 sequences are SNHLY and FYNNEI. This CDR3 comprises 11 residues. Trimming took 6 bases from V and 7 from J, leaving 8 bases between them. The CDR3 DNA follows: TGTGCCAGCAGCGGGATTTATACGCAGTATTTT. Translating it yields CASSGIYTQYF.

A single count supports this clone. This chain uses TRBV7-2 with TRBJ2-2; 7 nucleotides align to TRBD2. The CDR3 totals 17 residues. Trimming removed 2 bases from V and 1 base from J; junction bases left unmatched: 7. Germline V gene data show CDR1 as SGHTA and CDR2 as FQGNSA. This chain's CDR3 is CASSLNPSGVNTGELFF. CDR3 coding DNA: TGTGCCAGCAGCTTAAACCCCAGCGGGGTGAACACCGGGGAGCTGTTTTTT. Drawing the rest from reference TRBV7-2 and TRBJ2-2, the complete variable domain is GAGVSQSPSNKVTEKGKDVELRCDPISGHTALYWYRQSLGQGLEFLIYFQGNSAPDKSGLPSDRFSAERTGGSVSTLTIQRTQQEDSAVYLCASSLNPSGVNTGELFFGEGSRLTVL.

CDR3 nucleotides: TGCGCCAGCAGCTTGGAATGGGGGGATGGCTACACCTTC. It is translated as CASSLEWGDGYTF. V is TRBV5-1 and J is TRBJ1-2, with D possibly being TRBD1 (5 bases). The germline gives CDR1 SGHRS, CDR2 YFSETQ. Trimming took 0 bases from V and 6 from J, leaving 9 bases between them. The CDR3 contains 13 residues.

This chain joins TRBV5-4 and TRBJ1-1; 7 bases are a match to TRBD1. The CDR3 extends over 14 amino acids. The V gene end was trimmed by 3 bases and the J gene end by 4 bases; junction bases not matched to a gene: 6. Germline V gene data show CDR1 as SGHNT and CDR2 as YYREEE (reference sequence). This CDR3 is CASSSQDRVTEAFF. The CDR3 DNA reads TGTGCCAGCAGCTCGCAAGACAGGGTCACTGAAGCTTTCTTT.

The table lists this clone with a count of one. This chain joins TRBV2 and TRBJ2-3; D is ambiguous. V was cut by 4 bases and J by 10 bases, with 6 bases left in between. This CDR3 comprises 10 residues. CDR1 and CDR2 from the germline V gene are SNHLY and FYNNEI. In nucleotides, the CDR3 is TGTGCCAGCAGTGGGGGTTCGCAGTATTTT. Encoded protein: CASSGGSQYF.

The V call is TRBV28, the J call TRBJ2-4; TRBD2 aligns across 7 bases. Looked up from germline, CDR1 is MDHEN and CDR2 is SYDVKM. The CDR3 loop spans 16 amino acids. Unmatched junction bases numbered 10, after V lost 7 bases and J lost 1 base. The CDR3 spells CASIEGGRPAKNIQYF. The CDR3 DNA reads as TGTGCCAGCATTGAGGGAGGGCGCCCGGCCAAAAACATTCAGTACTTC.

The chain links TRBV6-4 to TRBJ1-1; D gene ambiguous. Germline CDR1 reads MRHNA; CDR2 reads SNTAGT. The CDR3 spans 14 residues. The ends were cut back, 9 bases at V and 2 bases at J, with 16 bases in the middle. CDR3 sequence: CASRVETGNTEAFF. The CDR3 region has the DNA TGTGCCAGTCGGGTCGAGACGGGAAACACTGAAGCTTTCTTT.

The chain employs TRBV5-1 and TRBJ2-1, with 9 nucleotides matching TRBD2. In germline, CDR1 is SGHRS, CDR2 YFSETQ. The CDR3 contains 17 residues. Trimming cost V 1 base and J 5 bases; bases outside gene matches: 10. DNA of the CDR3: TGCGCCAGCAGCTTGACGGTAGCGGGAGTCGGGAACAATGAGCAGTTCTTC. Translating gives CASSLTVAGVGNNEQFF.

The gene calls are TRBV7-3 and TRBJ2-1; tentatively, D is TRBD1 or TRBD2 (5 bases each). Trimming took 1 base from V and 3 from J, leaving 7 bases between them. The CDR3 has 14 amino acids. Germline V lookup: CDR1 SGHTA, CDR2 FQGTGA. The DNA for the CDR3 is TGTGCCAGCAGCTTAAGGGGGAGCTACAATGAGCAGTTCTTC. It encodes CASSLRGSYNEQFF.

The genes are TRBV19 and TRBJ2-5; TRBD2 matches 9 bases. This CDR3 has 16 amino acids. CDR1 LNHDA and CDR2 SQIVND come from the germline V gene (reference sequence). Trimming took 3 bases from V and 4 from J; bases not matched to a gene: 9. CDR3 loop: CASSMVRSGGRETQYF. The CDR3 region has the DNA TGTGCCAGTAGTATGGTTCGGAGCGGGGGGAGAGAGACCCAGTACTTC.

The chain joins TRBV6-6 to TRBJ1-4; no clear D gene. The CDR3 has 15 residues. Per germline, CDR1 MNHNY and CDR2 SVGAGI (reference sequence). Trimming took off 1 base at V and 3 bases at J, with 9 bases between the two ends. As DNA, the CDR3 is TGTGCCAGCAGTTACTTAAGCGGGGCTAATGAAAAACTGTTTTTT. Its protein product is CASSYLSGANEKLFF.

The CDR3 coding sequence is TGTGCCACCAGCAGACTAGCCGGCGAGACCCAGTACTTC. It encodes CATSRLAGETQYF. The chain is built from TRBV15 and TRBJ2-5; maybe TRBD2 (5 bases). There are 13 residues in the CDR3. Per the germline V gene, CDR1 is LNHNV and CDR2 is YYDKDF (reference sequence). Trimming shortened V by 2 bases and J by 5 bases, and 9 bases separated the two germline ends.

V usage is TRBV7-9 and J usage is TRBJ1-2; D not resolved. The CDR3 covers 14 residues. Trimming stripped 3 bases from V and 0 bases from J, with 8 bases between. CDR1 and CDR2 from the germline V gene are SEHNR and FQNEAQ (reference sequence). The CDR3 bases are TGTGCCAGCAGCTTTTTAGCCTCTAACTATGGCTACACCTTC. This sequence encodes CASSFLASNYGYTF.

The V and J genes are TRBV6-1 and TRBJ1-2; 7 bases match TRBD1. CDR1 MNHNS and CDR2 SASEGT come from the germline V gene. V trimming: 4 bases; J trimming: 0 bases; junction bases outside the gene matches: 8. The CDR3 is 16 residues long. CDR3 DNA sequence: TGTGCCAGCAGTGCACAGGGGCGGAGAGCTAACTATGGCTACACCTTC. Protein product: CASSAQGRRANYGYTF.

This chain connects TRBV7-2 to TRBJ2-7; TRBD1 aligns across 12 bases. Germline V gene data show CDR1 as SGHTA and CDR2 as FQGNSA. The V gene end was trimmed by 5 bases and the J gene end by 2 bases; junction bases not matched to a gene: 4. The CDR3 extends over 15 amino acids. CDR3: CASSLGTGGPYEQYF. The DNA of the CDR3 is TGTGCCAGCAGCCTCGGGACAGGGGGCCCCTACGAGCAGTACTTC. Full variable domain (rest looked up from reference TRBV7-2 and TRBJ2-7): GAGVSQSPSNKVTEKGKDVELRCDPISGHTALYWYRQSLGQGLEFLIYFQGNSAPDKSGLPSDRFSAERTGGSVSTLTIQRTQQEDSAVYLCASSLGTGGPYEQYFGPGTRLTVT.

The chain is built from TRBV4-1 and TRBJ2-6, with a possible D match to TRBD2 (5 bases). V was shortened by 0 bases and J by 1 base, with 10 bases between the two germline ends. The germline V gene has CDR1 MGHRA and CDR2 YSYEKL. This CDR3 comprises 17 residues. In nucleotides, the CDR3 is TGCGCCAGCAGCCAAGAGGTTCGGGGATCTGGGGCCAACGTCCTGACTTTC. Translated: CASSQEVRGSGANVLTF.

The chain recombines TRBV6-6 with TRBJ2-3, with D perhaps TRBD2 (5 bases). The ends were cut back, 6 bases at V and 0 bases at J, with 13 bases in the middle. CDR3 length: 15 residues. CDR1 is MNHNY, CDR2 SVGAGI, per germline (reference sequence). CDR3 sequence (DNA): TGTGCCAGCAGCCTAAGAGGGCTTAGCACAGATACGCAGTATTTT. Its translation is CASSLRGLSTDTQYF.

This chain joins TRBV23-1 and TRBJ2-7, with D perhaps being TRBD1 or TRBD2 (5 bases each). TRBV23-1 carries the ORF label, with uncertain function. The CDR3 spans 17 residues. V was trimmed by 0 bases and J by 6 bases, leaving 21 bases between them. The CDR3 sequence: CASSQSSQRRGLGEQYF. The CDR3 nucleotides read TGCGCCAGCAGTCAATCCAGCCAGCGCCGGGGCTTAGGCGAGCAGTACTTC.

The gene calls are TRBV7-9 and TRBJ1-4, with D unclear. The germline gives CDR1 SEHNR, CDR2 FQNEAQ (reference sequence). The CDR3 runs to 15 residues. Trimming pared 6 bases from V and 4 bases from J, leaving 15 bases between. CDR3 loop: CASSPGRWGNEKLFF. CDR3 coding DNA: TGTGCCAGCAGTCCCGGCCGATGGGGTAATGAAAAACTGTTTTTT.

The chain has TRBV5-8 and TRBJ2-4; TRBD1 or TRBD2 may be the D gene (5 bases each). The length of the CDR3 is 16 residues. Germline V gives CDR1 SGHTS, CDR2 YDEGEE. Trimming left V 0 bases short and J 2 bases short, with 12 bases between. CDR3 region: CASSLAGKGTKNIQYF. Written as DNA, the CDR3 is TGTGCCAGCAGCTTGGCGGGGAAGGGGACCAAAAACATTCAGTACTTC.

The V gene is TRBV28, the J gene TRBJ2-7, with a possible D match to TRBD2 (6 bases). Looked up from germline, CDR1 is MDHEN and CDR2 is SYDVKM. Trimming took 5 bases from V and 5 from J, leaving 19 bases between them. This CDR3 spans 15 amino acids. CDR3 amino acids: CASSAPRGGGDEQYF. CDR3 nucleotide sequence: TGTGCCAGCAGTGCCCCGAGGGGAGGAGGGGACGAGCAGTACTTC. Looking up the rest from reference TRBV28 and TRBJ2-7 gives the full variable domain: DVKVTQSSRYLVKRTGEKVFLECVQDMDHENMFWYRQDPGLGLRLIYFSYDVKMKEKGDIPEGYSVSREKKERFSLILESASTNQTSMYLCASSAPRGGGDEQYFGPGTRLTVT.

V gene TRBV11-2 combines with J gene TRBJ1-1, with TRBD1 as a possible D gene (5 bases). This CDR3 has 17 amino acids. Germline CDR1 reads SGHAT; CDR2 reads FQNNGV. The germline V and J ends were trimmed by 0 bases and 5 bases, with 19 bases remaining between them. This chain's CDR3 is CASSLDRVGREDTEAFF. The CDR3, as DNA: TGTGCCAGCAGCTTAGATCGAGTGGGACGGGAGGATACTGAAGCTTTCTTT.

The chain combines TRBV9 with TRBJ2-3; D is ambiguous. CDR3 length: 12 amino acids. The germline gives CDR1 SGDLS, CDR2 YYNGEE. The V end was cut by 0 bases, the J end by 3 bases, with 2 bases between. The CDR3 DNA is TGTGCCAGCAGCGTAGCAACAGATACGCAGTATTTT. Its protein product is CASSVATDTQYF.